Below, 21 T cell receptor beta chains from the same sample are listed, as sequenced in a study of T cells in Graves' hyperthyroidism and ophthalmopathy. TCR beta CDR3 sequences were amplified from RNA transcripts. The TCR CDR3 first-round RT-PCR relied on the HTBI primer set. TCRdb reprocessed the multiplex PCR reads via MiXCR and lists one record per CDR3 protein. The table includes fewer than 650,000 distinct CDR3 sequences, 14% detected once. Specimen: blood. These receptors came from a woman aged 35 to 49 with Graves' hyperthyroidism.

The chain has TRBV19 and TRBJ1-2, with a tentative D call TRBD1 (5 bases). The CDR3 sequence is 13 residues long. Trimming took off 7 bases at V and 6 bases at J, with 15 bases between the two ends. CDR1 is LNHDA, CDR2 SQIVND, per germline (reference sequence). The CDR3 sequence: CASTTRRGNGYTF. The CDR3, as DNA: TGTGCCAGTACCACAAGGCGGGGGAATGGCTACACCTTC.

This clonotype was picked up many times. V and J are TRBV2 and TRBJ2-2, with D possibly TRBD1 on 6 matching bases. Deletions cut 4 bases from V and 7 bases from J, with 10 bases between. This CDR3 has 13 amino acids. Germline V CDR1 and CDR2: SNHLY, FYNNEI. The CDR3 here is CASSAGEYGELFF. In nucleotides, the CDR3 is TGTGCCAGCAGTGCAGGGGAATACGGGGAGCTGTTTTTT.

V and J are TRBV4-1 and TRBJ2-3; TRBD2 agrees at 8 bases. Trimming at V came to 5 bases and at J to 1 base, leaving 11 bases not matched to a gene. The CDR3 has 17 residues. Looked up from germline, CDR1 is MGHRA and CDR2 is YSYEKL. The CDR3 nucleotides are TGCGCCAGCAGCACCACGACGGGACTAGTTCGCACAGATACGCAGTATTTT. Its protein is CASSTTTGLVRTDTQYF.

This clonotype was seen many times. The genes are TRBV11-3 and TRBJ2-3, with D hard to call. This CDR3 region has 15 residues. Per germline, CDR1 SGHNT and CDR2 YENEEA. Trimming left V 1 base short and J 0 bases short, with 8 bases between. The CDR3 spells CASSLVLSSTDTQYF. The CDR3 nucleotides are TGTGCCAGCAGCTTAGTTCTATCCAGCACAGATACGCAGTATTTT.

This clonotype was counted many times. The chain is built from TRBV20-1 and TRBJ2-5; TRBD1 matches 10 bases. CDR1 is DFQATT and CDR2 is SNEGSKA in the germline V gene (reference sequence). The CDR3 contains 13 residues. CDR3 residues: CRVRDRGSETQYF. In DNA, the CDR3 is TGCAGGGTACGGGACAGGGGTTCAGAGACCCAGTACTTC.

This clonotype appeared a few times. V usage is TRBV28 and J usage is TRBJ1-2; D gene unclear. V shed 2 bases and J shed 4 bases, with 11 bases lying between them. Germline loops: CDR1 MDHEN, CDR2 SYDVKM. The CDR3 extends over 14 amino acids. The CDR3 bases are TGTGCCAGCAGTTTAACCCTAGAGATCTATGGCTACACCTTC. Its protein is CASSLTLEIYGYTF.

This clonotype was seen more than once but under ten times. The chain employs TRBV20-1 and TRBJ2-4; the match to TRBD1 covers 7 bases. V shed 2 bases and J 3 bases; nucleotides not matched to a gene: 7. This CDR3 spans 15 amino acids. CDR1 and CDR2 from the germline V gene are DFQATT and SNEGSKA (reference sequence). CDR3 nucleotides: TGCAGTGCTAGACCGACGGGGACAGACAAAAACATTCAGTACTTC. It encodes CSARPTGTDKNIQYF.

This clonotype was seen more than once but under ten times. The chain joins TRBV5-1 to TRBJ2-1; D is possibly TRBD1 (7 bases). Trimming cost V 3 bases and J 5 bases, with 15 bases left between them. CDR1 is SGHRS, CDR2 YFSETQ, per germline. The CDR3 is made up of 15 amino acids. CDR3 sequence: CASSSGDRVNNEQFF. The CDR3 DNA reads TGCGCCAGCAGCTCGGGAGACAGGGTAAACAATGAGCAGTTCTTC.

There are many counts of this clonotype. This chain uses TRBV18 with TRBJ2-5; 7 positions agree with TRBD1. The ends lost 0 bases at V and 9 bases at J; junction bases unmatched: 4. The CDR3 contains 13 residues. Germline V gene lookup returns CDR1 KGHSH and CDR2 LQKENI. The CDR3 DNA follows: TGTGCCAGCTCACCACCGGCACAGGGGTCCCAGTACTTC. Translating gives CASSPPAQGSQYF.

A few counts support this clonotype. The J gene is TRBJ2-1, the V gene TRBV12-3 or TRBV12-4; a possible D gene is TRBD2 (5 bases). V lost 4 bases, J lost 9 bases, and 7 bases lay in between. CDR3 size: 11 residues. CDR3 sequence (DNA): TGTGCCAGCAGTTCACTAGGTGAGCAGTTCTTC. Translating it yields CASSSLGEQFF.

This clonotype was detected many times. This rearrangement joins TRBV3-1 to TRBJ2-1, with a possible D match to TRBD2 (6 bases). V lost 9 bases and J lost 6, with 21 bases in between. Germline V gives CDR1 LGHDT, CDR2 YNNKEL (reference sequence). The CDR3 is 15 amino acids. DNA for the CDR3: TGTGCCAGACCAAGTTTCCCTGACGGGGGCAATGAGCAGTTCTTC. This gives the protein CARPSFPDGGNEQFF.

This clonotype has at least ten counts. The chain links TRBV7-9 to TRBJ2-5; D might be TRBD1 (6 bases). Germline-derived CDR1 and CDR2 are SEHNR and FQNEAQ (reference sequence). V was shortened by 5 bases and J by 1 base, with 11 bases between the two germline ends. The CDR3 sequence is 14 residues long. CDR3 loop: CASSPDRPQETQYF. CDR3 sequence (DNA): TGTGCCAGCAGCCCAGACAGGCCCCAAGAGACCCAGTACTTC.

This rearrangement joins TRBV28 to TRBJ1-5, with D perhaps matching TRBD1 (5 bases). Germline CDR1 is MDHEN and CDR2 is SYDVKM. V lost 2 bases and J lost 0, with 20 bases in between. This CDR3 has 19 amino acids. CDR3 sequence: CASSLGPRQSLTSNQPQHF. In DNA form, the CDR3 reads TGTGCCAGCAGTTTAGGTCCGAGACAGAGCCTTACTAGCAATCAGCCCCAGCATTTT.

The chain recombines TRBV20-1 with TRBJ2-7, with D perhaps TRBD1 (5 bases). V was trimmed by 6 bases and J by 3 bases, leaving 12 bases between them. The germline V gene encodes CDR1 DFQATT and CDR2 SNEGSKA (reference sequence). This CDR3 spans 12 amino acids. The CDR3 protein is CSAPRTNYEQYF. The CDR3 nucleotides are TGCAGTGCCCCACGGACAAACTACGAGCAGTACTTC.

About this clonotype itself: Given a much more abundant clone one base away, this may be a read error. The chain employs TRBV6-1 and TRBJ2-6; TRBD1 agrees at 9 bases. The CDR3 contains 18 residues. The J segment lost 4 bases and the V segment lost 1 base, leaving 8 bases of the junction unmatched. Germline CDR1 MNHNS, CDR2 SASEGT. The CDR3: CASSEGKTGGAGANVLTF. CDR3 nucleotides: TGTGCCAGCAGTGAAGGGAAGACAGGGGGGGCCGGGGCCAACGTCCTGACTTTC.

This clonotype was picked up many times. The chain uses TRBV18 and TRBJ1-1; no reliable D call. CDR1 and CDR2 (germline): KGHSH, LQKENI. This CDR3 has 12 residues. The V and J ends lost 6 bases and 12 bases respectively, with 17 bases between them. CDR3 sequence: CASSLPRVETFF. CDR3 coding DNA: TGTGCCAGCTCCCTACCCCGGGTCGAAACTTTCTTT.

The chain employs TRBV20-1 and TRBJ2-3; TRBD1 or TRBD2 may be the D gene (5 bases each). The CDR3 loop spans 15 amino acids. The germline V gene encodes CDR1 DFQATT and CDR2 SNEGSKA (reference sequence). Between the trimmed V and J ends, which lost 0 bases and 0 bases, there was a span of 10 bases. The CDR3 here is CSARDWGRSTDTQYF. The CDR3, as DNA: TGCAGTGCTAGAGATTGGGGGAGAAGCACAGATACGCAGTATTTT.

This clonotype was seen many times. The V and J genes are TRBV2 and TRBJ1-1; D is unresolved. This CDR3 has 12 residues. Trimming removed 7 bases at V and 5 bases at J, with 11 bases between. Germline V gene sequence: CDR1 SNHLY, CDR2 FYNNEI. The CDR3 region is CASTLGVTEAFF. The CDR3 region has the DNA TGTGCCAGCACCCTGGGTGTGACTGAAGCTTTCTTT. Full variable domain (missing parts from reference TRBV2 and TRBJ1-1): EPEVTQTPSHQVTQMGQEVILRCVPISNHLYFYWYRQILGQKVEFLVSFYNNEISEKSEIFDDQFSVERPDGSNFTLKIRSTKLEDSAMYFCASTLGVTEAFFGQGTRLTVV.

This clonotype has a handful of counts. V is TRBV28 and J is TRBJ1-5; no definite D call. CDR3 size: 15 residues. The germline V and J ends were trimmed by 5 bases and 0 bases, with 11 bases remaining between them. Per the germline V gene, CDR1 is MDHEN and CDR2 is SYDVKM. The CDR3 reads CASSRDLDSNQPQHF. The CDR3 DNA follows: TGTGCCAGCAGTAGGGATTTAGATAGCAATCAGCCCCAGCATTTT.

The J gene is TRBJ2-3, the V gene TRBV29-1; D is unclear. CDR1 is SQVTM and CDR2 is ANQGSEA in the germline V gene. V was pared by 5 bases and J by 4 bases, with 13 bases between. This CDR3 has 13 amino acids. The CDR3 region is CSVFLGLPDTQYF. In DNA form, the CDR3 reads TGCAGCGTTTTCCTAGGCCTCCCAGATACGCAGTATTTT.

The chain uses TRBV7-2 and TRBJ2-1; 9 nucleotides line up with TRBD2. V was pared by 3 bases and J by 7 bases, with 10 bases of the junction left unmatched. Per germline, CDR1 SGHTA and CDR2 FQGNSA. The CDR3 is 16 amino acids. For the CDR3, the DNA is TGTGCCAGCAGCTTTTCTGCGGGAGGGCCGAGGAATGAGCAGTTCTTC. Amino acids: CASSFSAGGPRNEQFF.